The clone carrying this T cell receptor beta chain was counted ten times or more. Its antigen remains unknown. Germline DNA was also extracted, and blood RNA was taken from unsorted whole blood. With chronic HBV infection, the patients were also treatment-naive. The data originate from a study of tumor-infiltrating lymphocytes in primary liver carcinoma. Whole-study context: Recorded tumor stage was T1-T3 N0M0, with diameters of roughly 4.2 to 11 cm.

Points from the study as a whole: Blood's top-250-clone fraction was significantly lower than that of tumors (p = 0.039). Tumor region pairs showed greater overlap than either tumor-adjacent or tumor-blood pairs did.

Priming with a constant-region primer yielded TCR beta cDNA from about 540 ng total RNA. Amplification in three nested multiplex PCR rounds with slightly modified ARM-PCR gave rise to TCR beta libraries. Running nine to ten cycles apiece, the first two PCR rounds relied on TRBV1-TRBV30 forward primers together with a C-beta reverse primer. A single record per CDR3 protein comes from TCRdb applying MiXCR to the multiplex PCR reads. The sample contains about 350,000 distinct CDR3 sequences, almost 65% of which appear only once. The CDR3 sequence is 13 residues long. Germline lookup yields CDR1 SGHAT and CDR2 FQDESV (reference sequence). V lost 5 bases to trimming and J lost 9 bases, with 11 bases between them.

The sequenced material came from peripheral blood. The V and J genes are TRBV11-1 and TRBJ1-6; tentatively, D is TRBD1 (5 bases). The TCR comes from a man aged 40-55 years with primary liver carcinoma and hepatitis B virus infection. The CDR3 is CASSRTLVSPLHF. In DNA form, the CDR3 reads TGTGCCAGCAGCCGGACACTGGTTTCACCCCTCCACTTT.